This entry describes one T cell receptor (beta chain). Its antigen is as yet unknown. J lost 4 bases, V lost 2 bases, and 10 bases had no gene match. Germline CDR1 is DFQATT and CDR2 is SNEGSKA (reference sequence). The CDR3 is 16 amino acids. The source of the sample is a study of post-analysis software for immune sequencing data. Whole-study context: Clinical courses comprised relapsing-remitting, secondary progressive and progressive-relapsing multiple sclerosis. Findings and limits, study-wide: Controls had lower frequencies than patients of a few TRBV segments, which included TRBV5-6, TRBV5-1 and TRBV20-1. The study found significantly lower normalized Chao1 diversity in multiple sclerosis patients than in controls.

TCR beta cDNA libraries included unique molecular identifiers. Some 500,000 cDNA molecules were obtained per 1 to 10 million input T cells. A single record per CDR3 protein comes from TCRdb applying MiXCR to the PCR reads. The top ten clones hold over 1.5% of a sample with roughly 600,000 distinct CDR3 sequences, around 47% of them seen once. Specimen: blood. The sequence was collected from a girl aged 5-17 years with multiple sclerosis. The chain employs TRBV20-1 and TRBJ1-2, with 10 bases fitting TRBD1. The CDR3 sequence: CSARSHRDRGLYGYTF. The CDR3 region has the DNA TGCAGTGCTAGATCCCACCGGGACAGGGGACTCTATGGCTACACCTTC.